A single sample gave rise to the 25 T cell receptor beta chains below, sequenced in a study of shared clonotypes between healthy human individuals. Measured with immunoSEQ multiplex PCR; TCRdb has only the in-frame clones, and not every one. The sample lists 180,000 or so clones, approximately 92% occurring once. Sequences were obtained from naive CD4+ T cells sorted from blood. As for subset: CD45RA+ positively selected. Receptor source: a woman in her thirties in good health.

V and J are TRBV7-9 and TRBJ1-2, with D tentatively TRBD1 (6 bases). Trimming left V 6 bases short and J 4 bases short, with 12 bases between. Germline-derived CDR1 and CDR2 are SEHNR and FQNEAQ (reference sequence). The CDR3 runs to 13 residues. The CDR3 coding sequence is TGTGCCAGCAGTTACGGGACAATCTATGGCTACACCTTC. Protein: CASSYGTIYGYTF.

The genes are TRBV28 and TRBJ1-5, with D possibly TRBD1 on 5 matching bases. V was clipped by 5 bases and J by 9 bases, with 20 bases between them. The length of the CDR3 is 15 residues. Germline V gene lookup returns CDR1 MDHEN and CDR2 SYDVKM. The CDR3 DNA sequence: TGTGCCAGCAGTCCCACCGGGACCCGCCGAGGGCCCCAGCATTTT. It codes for CASSPTGTRRGPQHF.

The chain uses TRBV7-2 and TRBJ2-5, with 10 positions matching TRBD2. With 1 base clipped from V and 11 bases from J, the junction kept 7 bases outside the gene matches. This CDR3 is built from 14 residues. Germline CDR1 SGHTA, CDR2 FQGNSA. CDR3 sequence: CASSLEASGREQYF. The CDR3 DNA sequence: TGTGCCAGCAGCTTAGAGGCTAGCGGGAGAGAGCAGTACTTC.

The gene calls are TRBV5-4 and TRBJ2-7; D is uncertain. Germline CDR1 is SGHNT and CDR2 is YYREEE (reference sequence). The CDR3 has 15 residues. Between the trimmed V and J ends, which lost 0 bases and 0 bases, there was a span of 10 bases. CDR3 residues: CASSLGGSSSYEQYF. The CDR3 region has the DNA TGTGCCAGCAGCTTGGGTGGCTCTAGCTCCTACGAGCAGTACTTC.

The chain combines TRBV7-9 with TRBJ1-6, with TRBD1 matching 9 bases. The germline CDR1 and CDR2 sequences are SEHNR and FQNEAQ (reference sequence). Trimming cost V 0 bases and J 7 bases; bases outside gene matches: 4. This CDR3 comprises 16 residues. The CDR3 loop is CASSLAWTGANSPLHF. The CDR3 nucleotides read TGTGCCAGCAGCTTAGCTTGGACAGGGGCAAATTCACCCCTCCACTTT.

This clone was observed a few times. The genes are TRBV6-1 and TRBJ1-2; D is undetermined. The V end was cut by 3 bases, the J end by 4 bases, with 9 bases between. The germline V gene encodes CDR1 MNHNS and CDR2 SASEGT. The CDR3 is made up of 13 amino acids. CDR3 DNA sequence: TGTGCCAGCAGTGAGGCGGGTTCCTATGGCTACACCTTC. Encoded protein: CASSEAGSYGYTF.

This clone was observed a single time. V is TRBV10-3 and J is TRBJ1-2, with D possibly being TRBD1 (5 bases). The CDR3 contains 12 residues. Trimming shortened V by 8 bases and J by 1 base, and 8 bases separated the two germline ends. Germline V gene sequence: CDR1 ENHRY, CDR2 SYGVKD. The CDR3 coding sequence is TGTGCCATCGGGCAGGGTAACTATGGCTACACCTTC. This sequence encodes CAIGQGNYGYTF.

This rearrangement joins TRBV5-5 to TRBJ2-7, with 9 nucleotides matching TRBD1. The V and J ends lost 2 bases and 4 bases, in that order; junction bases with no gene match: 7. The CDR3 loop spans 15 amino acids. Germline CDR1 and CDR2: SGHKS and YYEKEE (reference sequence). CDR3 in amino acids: CASSFTDRGRYEQYF. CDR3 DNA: TGTGCCAGCAGCTTTACAGACAGGGGGAGGTACGAGCAGTACTTC.

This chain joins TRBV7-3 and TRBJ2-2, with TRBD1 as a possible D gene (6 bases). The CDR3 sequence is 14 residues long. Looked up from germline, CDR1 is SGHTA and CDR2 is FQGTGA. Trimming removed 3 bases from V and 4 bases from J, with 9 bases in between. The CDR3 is CASSFAGVTGELFF. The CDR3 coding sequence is TGTGCCAGCAGCTTCGCAGGGGTCACCGGGGAGCTGTTTTTT.

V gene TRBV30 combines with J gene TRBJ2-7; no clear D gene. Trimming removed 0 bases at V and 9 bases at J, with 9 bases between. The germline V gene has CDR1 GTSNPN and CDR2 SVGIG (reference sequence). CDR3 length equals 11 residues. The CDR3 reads CAWSVPLRQYF. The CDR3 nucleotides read TGTGCCTGGAGTGTCCCTTTACGGCAGTACTTC.

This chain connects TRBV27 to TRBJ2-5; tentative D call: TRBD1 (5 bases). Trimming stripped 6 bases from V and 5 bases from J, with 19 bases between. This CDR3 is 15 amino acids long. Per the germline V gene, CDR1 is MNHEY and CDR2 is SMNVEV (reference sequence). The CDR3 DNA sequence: TGTGCCAGCAGACGGAGCATAACAGGAGCGGAGACCCAGTACTTC. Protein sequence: CASRRSITGAETQYF.

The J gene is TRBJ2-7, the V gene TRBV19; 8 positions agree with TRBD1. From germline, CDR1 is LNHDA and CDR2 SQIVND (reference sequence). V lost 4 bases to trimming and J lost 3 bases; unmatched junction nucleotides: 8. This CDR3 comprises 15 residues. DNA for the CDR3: TGTGCCAGTAGTAATCGGACAGGGTTGGTCTACGAGCAGTACTTC. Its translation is CASSNRTGLVYEQYF.

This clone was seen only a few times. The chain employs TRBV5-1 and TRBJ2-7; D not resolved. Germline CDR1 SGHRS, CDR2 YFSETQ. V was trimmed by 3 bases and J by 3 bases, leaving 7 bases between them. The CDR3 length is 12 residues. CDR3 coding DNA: TGCGCCAGCAGCTCCGGCTACTACGAGCAGTACTTC. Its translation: CASSSGYYEQYF.

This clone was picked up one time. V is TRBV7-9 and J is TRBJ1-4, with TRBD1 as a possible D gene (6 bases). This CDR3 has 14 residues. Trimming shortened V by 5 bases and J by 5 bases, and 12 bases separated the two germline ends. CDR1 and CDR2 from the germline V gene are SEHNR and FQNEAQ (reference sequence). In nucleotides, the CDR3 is TGTGCCAGCAGCAGCGGACAGAGCAATGAAAAACTGTTTTTT. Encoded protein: CASSSGQSNEKLFF. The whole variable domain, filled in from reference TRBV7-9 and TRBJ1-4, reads DTGVSQNPRHKITKRGQNVTFRCDPISEHNRLYWYRQTLGQGPEFLTYFQNEAQLEKSRLLSDRFSAERPKGSFSTLEIQRTEQGDSAMYLCASSSGQSNEKLFFGSGTQLSVL.

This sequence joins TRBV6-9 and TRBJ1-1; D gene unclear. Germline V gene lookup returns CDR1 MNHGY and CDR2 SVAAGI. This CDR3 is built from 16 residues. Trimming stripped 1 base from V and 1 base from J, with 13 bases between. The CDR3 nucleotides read TGTGCCAGCAGTTATTTGAGTGTGGTTTGGAACACTGAAGCTTTCTTT. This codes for CASSYLSVVWNTEAFF.

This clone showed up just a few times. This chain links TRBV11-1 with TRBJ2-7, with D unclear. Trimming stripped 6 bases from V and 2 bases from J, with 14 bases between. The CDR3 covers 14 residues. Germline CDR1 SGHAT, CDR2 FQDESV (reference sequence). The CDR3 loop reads CASSLPRLPYEQYF. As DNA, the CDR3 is TGTGCCAGCAGTTTACCCAGGCTACCCTACGAGCAGTACTTC.

CDR3 sequence reads: CASLRDRNEKLFF. The DNA of the CDR3 is TGTGCCAGTCTCCGGGACAGAAATGAAAAACTGTTTTTT. The rearrangement uses TRBV28 and TRBJ1-4; TRBD1 agrees at 7 bases. CDR1 MDHEN and CDR2 SYDVKM come from the germline V gene. There are 13 residues in the CDR3. Trimming at V came to 9 bases and at J to 5 bases, leaving 6 bases not matched to a gene. The full variable domain, with the rest looked up from reference TRBV28 and TRBJ1-4, is DVKVTQSSRYLVKRTGEKVFLECVQDMDHENMFWYRQDPGLGLRLIYFSYDVKMKEKGDIPEGYSVSREKKERFSLILESASTNQTSMYLCASLRDRNEKLFFGSGTQLSVL.

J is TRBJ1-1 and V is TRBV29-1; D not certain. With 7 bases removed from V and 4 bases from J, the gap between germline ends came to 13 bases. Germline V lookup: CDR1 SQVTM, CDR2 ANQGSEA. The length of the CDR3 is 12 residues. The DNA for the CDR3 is TGCAGCGCCTCAACGGAGGGCACTGAAGCTTTCTTT. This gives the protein CSASTEGTEAFF.

The CDR3 region is CAWSWQGRAYQPQHF. In DNA, the CDR3 is TGTGCCTGGAGTTGGCAGGGTAGGGCTTATCAGCCCCAGCATTTT. The chain has TRBV30 and TRBJ1-5; TRBD1 is a possible D gene (5 bases). Germline V gene sequence: CDR1 GTSNPN, CDR2 SVGIG (reference sequence). The CDR3 has 15 residues. Deletions cut 2 bases from V and 5 bases from J, with 16 bases between.

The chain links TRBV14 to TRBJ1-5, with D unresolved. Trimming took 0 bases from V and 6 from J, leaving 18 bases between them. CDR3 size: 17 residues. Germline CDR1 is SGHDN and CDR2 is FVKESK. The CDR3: CASSQEGGSRESQPQHF. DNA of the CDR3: TGTGCCAGCAGCCAAGAGGGAGGCAGTCGAGAGTCTCAGCCCCAGCATTTT.

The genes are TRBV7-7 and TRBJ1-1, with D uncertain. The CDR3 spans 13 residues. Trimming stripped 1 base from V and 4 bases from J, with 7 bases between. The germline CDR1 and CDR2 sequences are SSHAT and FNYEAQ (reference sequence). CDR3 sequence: CASSLGVGTEAFF. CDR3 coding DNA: TGTGCCAGCAGCTTAGGGGTGGGCACTGAAGCTTTCTTT. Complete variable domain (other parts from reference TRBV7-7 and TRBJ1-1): GAGVSQSPRYKVTKRGQDVTLRCDPISSHATLYWYQQALGQGPEFLTYFNYEAQPDKSGLPSDRFSAERPEGSISTLTIQRTEQRDSAMYRCASSLGVGTEAFFGQGTRLTVV.

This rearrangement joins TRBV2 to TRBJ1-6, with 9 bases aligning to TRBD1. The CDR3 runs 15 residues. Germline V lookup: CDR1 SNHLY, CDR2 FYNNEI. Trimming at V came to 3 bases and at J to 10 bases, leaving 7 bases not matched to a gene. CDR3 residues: CASSEGTGIVSPLHF. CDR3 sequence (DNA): TGTGCCAGCAGTGAGGGGACAGGGATAGTATCACCCCTCCACTTT. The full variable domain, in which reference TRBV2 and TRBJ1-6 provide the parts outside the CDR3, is EPEVTQTPSHQVTQMGQEVILRCVPISNHLYFYWYRQILGQKVEFLVSFYNNEISEKSEIFDDQFSVERPDGSNFTLKIRSTKLEDSAMYFCASSEGTGIVSPLHFGNGTRLTVT.

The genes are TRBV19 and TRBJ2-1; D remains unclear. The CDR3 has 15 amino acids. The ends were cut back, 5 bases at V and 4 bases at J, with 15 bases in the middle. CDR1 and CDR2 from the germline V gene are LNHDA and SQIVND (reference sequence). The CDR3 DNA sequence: TGTGCCAGTAGTGTGGGTCTAACTTTATACAATGAGCAGTTCTTC. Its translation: CASSVGLTLYNEQFF.

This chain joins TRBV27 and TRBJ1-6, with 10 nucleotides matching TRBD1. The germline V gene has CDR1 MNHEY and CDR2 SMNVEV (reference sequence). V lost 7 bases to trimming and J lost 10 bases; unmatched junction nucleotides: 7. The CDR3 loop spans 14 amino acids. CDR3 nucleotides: TGTGCCAGCACCATGACAGGGGGCCAATCACCCCTCCACTTT. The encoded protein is CASTMTGGQSPLHF.

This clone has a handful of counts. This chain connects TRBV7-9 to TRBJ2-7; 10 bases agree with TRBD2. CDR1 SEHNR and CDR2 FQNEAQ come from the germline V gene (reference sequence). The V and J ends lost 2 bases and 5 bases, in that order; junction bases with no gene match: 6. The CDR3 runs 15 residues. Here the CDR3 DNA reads TGTGCCAGCAGCTTAAGTACTAGCGGGACCCACGAGCAGTACTTC. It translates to CASSLSTSGTHEQYF.